The 16 T cell receptor beta chains presented below share a single source sample, sequenced in a study of Tregs in tolerant kidney transplant recipients (dated by TCRdb to about 2019). Library prep was done by the immunoSEQ multiplex PCR assay. Here the immuneACCESS table is served through TCRdb, limited to in-frame sequences with V and J called. Missing clones are a known gap in these copies; in checked studies unresolved V genes cover under half, and the rest lacks a known reason. Recorded for this sample are some 250,000 clones; 84% of them occurred a single time. The top ten clones comprise 0.64% of the sample. Sequencing used CD4+ T cells from blood. These receptors were obtained from a human donor in good health.

The chain links TRBV7-9 to TRBJ1-2; D might be TRBD1 (6 bases). CDR1 and CDR2 from the germline V gene are SEHNR and FQNEAQ (reference sequence). The length of the CDR3 is 14 residues. Trimming removed 5 bases at V and 2 bases at J, with 12 bases between. CDR3 region: CASSPGGGNYGYTF. CDR3 nucleotide sequence: TGTGCCAGCAGCCCTGGCGGGGGCAACTATGGCTACACCTTC.

The rearrangement links TRBV2 to TRBJ1-1, with D possibly being TRBD1 (5 bases). The CDR3 loop spans 13 amino acids. Germline V lookup: CDR1 SNHLY, CDR2 FYNNEI. The V end was cut by 4 bases, the J end by 2 bases, with 8 bases between. CDR3 amino acids: CASSGQINTEAFF. Here the CDR3 DNA reads TGTGCCAGCAGTGGACAGATAAACACTGAAGCTTTCTTT.

This clone has only one observation. V and J are TRBV6-5 and TRBJ2-7; D unclear. This CDR3 comprises 13 residues. Trimming removed 6 bases from V and 2 bases from J, with 11 bases in between. CDR1 is MNHEY and CDR2 is SVGAGI in the germline V gene. The CDR3 sequence: CASRERVPYEQYF. The CDR3 DNA is TGTGCCAGCAGGGAGAGAGTGCCCTACGAGCAGTACTTC.

V is TRBV12-5 and J is TRBJ1-1; unclear D gene. The CDR3 runs to 13 residues. CDR1 is LGHNT, CDR2 FRNRAP, per germline. V shed 5 bases and J shed 1 base, with 8 bases lying between them. The CDR3 DNA is TGTGCTAGTGGTCGAAGCCCGAACACTGAAGCTTTCTTT. The encoded protein is CASGRSPNTEAFF.

The gene calls are TRBV10-3 and TRBJ2-7, with TRBD1 matching over 9 bases. With 10 bases clipped from V and 3 bases from J, the junction kept 10 bases outside the gene matches. The CDR3 length is 14 residues. Germline V gene data show CDR1 as ENHRY and CDR2 as SYGVKD. The CDR3 coding sequence is TGTGCCAGTACTCCGGGGACAGGGTTCTACGAGCAGTACTTC. This gives the protein CASTPGTGFYEQYF.

The V gene is TRBV7-6, the J gene TRBJ2-3, with a tentative D call TRBD2 (7 bases). Germline V gives CDR1 SGHVS, CDR2 FNYEAQ. V lost 1 base, J lost 1 base, and 15 bases lay in between. The CDR3 loop spans 17 amino acids. CDR3 nucleotide sequence: TGTGCCAGCAGCTTAGGGGGTACGGGGGGCGGCACAGATACGCAGTATTTT. Translation: CASSLGGTGGGTDTQYF.

As concerns this clone: At one of its ends the junction is not consistent with the germline gene, which may arise from a read error. The chain couples TRBV7-7 to TRBJ2-3; 8 bases agree with TRBD2. Looked up from germline, CDR1 is SSHAT and CDR2 is FNYEAQ (reference sequence). The CDR3 is made up of 14 amino acids. The CDR3 protein is CASSLTGGRDTQYF. CDR3 DNA: TGTGCTAGCAGCTTAACGGGGGGGCGCGATACGCAGTATTTT.

V and J are TRBV5-4 and TRBJ1-1; D is perhaps TRBD1 (6 bases). Germline values: CDR1 SGHNT, CDR2 YYREEE (reference sequence). This CDR3 has 14 amino acids. The ends were cut back, 1 base at V and 3 bases at J, with 10 bases in the middle. CDR3 residues: CASSLWGADTEAFF. CDR3 DNA: TGTGCCAGCAGCTTGTGGGGGGCTGACACTGAAGCTTTCTTT.

In its sample, this clone was seen once. V is TRBV5-6 and J is TRBJ2-5; D may be TRBD2 (5 bases). The V end lost 1 base, the J end lost 4 bases, and 14 bases lay between the germline ends. Germline V gene sequence: CDR1 SGHDT, CDR2 YYEEEE. The length of the CDR3 is 15 residues. The CDR3 bases are TGTGCCAGCAGCTTGAGAGGGCTCGCGGGAGAGACCCAGTACTTC. Residues: CASSLRGLAGETQYF. The variable domain in full, with the rest retrieved from reference TRBV5-6 and TRBJ2-5, is DAGVTQSPTHLIKTRGQQVTLRCSPKSGHDTVSWYQQALGQGPQFIFQYYEEEERQRGNFPDRFSGHQFPNYSSELNVNALLLGDSALYLCASSLRGLAGETQYFGPGTRLLVL.

The chain has TRBV6-1 and TRBJ2-3; D gene ambiguous. Trimming removed 4 bases at V and 2 bases at J, with 16 bases between. Germline values: CDR1 MNHNS, CDR2 SASEGT. CDR3 size: 16 residues. The CDR3 nucleotides read TGTGCCAGCAGTGCCCGGACCGGGCGGAACACAGATACGCAGTATTTT. This gives the protein CASSARTGRNTDTQYF.

This rearrangement joins TRBV7-3 to TRBJ1-1; 9 bases align to TRBD1. The length of the CDR3 is 13 residues. CDR1 and CDR2 from the germline V gene are SGHTA and FQGTGA. V lost 2 bases, J lost 5 bases, and 0 bases stayed unmatched. The CDR3 here is CASSLGQGTEAFF. Written as DNA, the CDR3 is TGTGCCAGCAGCTTAGGACAGGGGACTGAAGCTTTCTTT.

This chain connects TRBV16 to TRBJ1-1; no clear D. This CDR3 is built from 15 residues. The V end lost 2 bases, the J end lost 1 base, and 11 bases lay between the germline ends. Germline V gene lookup returns CDR1 KGHSY and CDR2 FQNENV. CDR3 residues: CASSQIGNPNTEAFF. The CDR3 coding sequence is TGTGCCAGCAGCCAAATCGGGAACCCGAACACTGAAGCTTTCTTT.

The CDR3, as DNA: TGCAGCGTTCGTCTAGCGGGGGCCACCTACGAGCAGTACTTC. This codes for CSVRLAGATYEQYF. The chain couples TRBV29-1 to TRBJ2-7; 10 bases match TRBD2. Trimming at V came to 5 bases and at J to 2 bases, leaving 6 bases not matched to a gene. Germline CDR1 reads SQVTM; CDR2 reads ANQGSEA. The CDR3 extends over 14 amino acids.

The rearrangement joins TRBV20-1 to TRBJ2-1; D unresolved. Germline CDR1 reads DFQATT; CDR2 reads SNEGSKA (reference sequence). V was clipped by 5 bases and J by 5 bases, with 7 bases between them. The CDR3 has 11 amino acids. CDR3 nucleotides: TGCAGTGCTCCCAGGAACAATGAGCAGTTCTTC. This codes for CSAPRNNEQFF.

J is TRBJ2-7 and V is TRBV19, with TRBD2 identical over 9 bases. The germline V gene has CDR1 LNHDA and CDR2 SQIVND (reference sequence). The length of the CDR3 is 16 residues. After removal of 5 bases from V and 2 bases from J, the junction contained 10 bases not matched to a gene. In nucleotides, the CDR3 is TGTGCCAGTAGTGCCCTCGGGACTAGCAGAACCTACGAGCAGTACTTC. Translated: CASSALGTSRTYEQYF.

The V and J genes are TRBV7-9 and TRBJ2-3, with D perhaps TRBD2 (6 bases). The germline CDR1 and CDR2 sequences are SEHNR and FQNEAQ (reference sequence). V gave up 4 bases and J gave up 2 bases, with 19 bases separating them. The CDR3 loop spans 17 amino acids. CDR3 protein: CASSSPSGREVTDTQYF. The CDR3 nucleotides read TGTGCCAGCAGCTCCCCCAGTGGCAGGGAGGTCACAGATACGCAGTATTTT.